The 25 T cell receptor beta chains given below trace back to one sample, sequenced in a study of blood T cells in healthy people across ages. Next came a second PCR, run for about 6 to 11 cycles, which used a sample-barcoded 5' primer along with a J-beta primer mix. Each CDR3 protein is one row after TCRdb ran MiXCR on the 5' RACE reads. The sample includes around 2 million distinct CDR3 sequences, roughly two fifths of them seen just once. The specimen was blood. These receptors were taken from a human donor in good health.

The CDR3 DNA follows: TGTGCCAGCAGACAGCTAGCGGGGGGGACTTACGGCACAGATACGCAGTATTTT. It is translated as CASRQLAGGTYGTDTQYF. V and J are TRBV12-3 or TRBV12-4 and TRBJ2-3; 12 bases line up with TRBD2. The CDR3 totals 18 residues. The junction had 11 bases not matched to a gene; V was cut back by 6 bases and J by 1 base.

In this sample, this clonotype turned up a few times. The J gene is TRBJ2-1, the V gene TRBV4-3; D tentatively reads TRBD1 or TRBD2 (5 bases each). CDR1 and CDR2 (germline): LGHNA, YSLEER. CDR3 length equals 19 residues. V dropped 0 bases and J dropped 4 bases, with 22 bases sitting between them. CDR3 region: CASSQDIGDGAGRYNEQFF. In DNA form, the CDR3 reads TGCGCCAGCAGCCAAGATATCGGGGACGGGGCAGGCCGATACAATGAGCAGTTCTTC.

The chain couples TRBV4-3 to TRBJ1-4, with a tentative D call TRBD1 (6 bases). With 0 bases removed from V and 4 bases from J, the gap between germline ends came to 12 bases. This CDR3 is built from 16 residues. Germline lookup yields CDR1 LGHNA and CDR2 YSLEER. CDR3: CASSQESGQHNEKLFF. CDR3 coding DNA: TGCGCCAGCAGCCAAGAATCAGGACAGCATAATGAAAAACTGTTTTTT.

This sequence joins TRBV20-1 and TRBJ2-5, with 9 bases identical to TRBD2. CDR3 length: 15 amino acids. CDR1 and CDR2 (germline): DFQATT, SNEGSKA (reference sequence). V was pared by 0 bases and J by 0 bases, with 2 bases of the junction left unmatched. Written as DNA, the CDR3 is TGCAGTGCTAGAGAGCCTAGCGGGGACCAAGAGACCCAGTACTTC. Amino acids: CSAREPSGDQETQYF.

Concerning this clonotype: Germline and junction disagree at one end, which may indicate a read error. The chain joins TRBV12-3 or TRBV12-4 to TRBJ2-1, with 9 bases fitting TRBD2. CDR3 length: 16 amino acids. The CDR3 is CASTPSTSGSYNGQFF. The CDR3 DNA is TGTGCCAGCACCCCTAGCACTAGCGGGTCCTACAATGGGCAGTTCTTC.

The rearrangement uses TRBV6-2 or TRBV6-3 and TRBJ2-7; 7 positions match TRBD2. The V gene end was trimmed by 0 bases and the J gene end by 0 bases; junction bases not matched to a gene: 5. The CDR3 covers 16 residues. The V gene's germline CDR1 is MNHEY and CDR2 SVGEGT. CDR3 DNA: TGTGCCAGCAGTTACTCCTCGCGGGGGAGCTCCTACGAGCAGTACTTC. Encoded protein: CASSYSSRGSSYEQYF.

V is TRBV9 and J is TRBJ1-2; D not certain. CDR3 length: 13 residues. Germline values: CDR1 SGDLS, CDR2 YYNGEE. Trimming cost V 2 bases and J 7 bases, with 12 bases left between them. The CDR3 region has the DNA TGTGCCAGCAGCGTTGATGGGGTTATTGGCTACACCTTC. Protein: CASSVDGVIGYTF.

This clonotype appeared a few times. The chain couples TRBV5-6 to TRBJ1-2; possible D gene TRBD1, 5 bases. The CDR3 has 12 residues. Germline-derived CDR1 and CDR2 are SGHDT and YYEEEE. V lost 7 bases and J lost 4, with 11 bases in between. CDR3 residues: CASAGDAYGYTF. In nucleotides, the CDR3 is TGTGCCAGCGCTGGGGACGCCTATGGCTACACCTTC.

This clonotype was counted a few times. The chain carries TRBV20-1 and TRBJ2-7; D is perhaps TRBD1 or TRBD2 (5 bases each). CDR1 is DFQATT, CDR2 SNEGSKA, per germline (reference sequence). The CDR3 covers 13 residues. Trimming removed 3 bases from V and 3 bases from J, with 12 bases in between. The CDR3 nucleotides are TGCAGTGCTAGTAGTGGGGACGTCTACGAGCAGTACTTC. This gives the protein CSASSGDVYEQYF.

This chain links TRBV6-2 or TRBV6-3 with TRBJ1-1, with 7 bases matching TRBD1. J gave up 0 bases and V 10 bases, and 14 bases lay outside the gene matches. Germline CDR1 is MNHEY and CDR2 is SVGEGT. The CDR3 has 16 amino acids. In nucleotides, the CDR3 is TGTGCCAACGGTGACAGGGAACCTTTCTTGAACACTGAAGCTTTCTTT. Residues: CANGDREPFLNTEAFF.

The chain has TRBV29-1 and TRBJ1-2; 7 bases match TRBD1. Germline values: CDR1 SQVTM, CDR2 ANQGSEA. This CDR3 is 13 amino acids long. V dropped 2 bases and J dropped 4; count of bases not matched to a gene: 4. In DNA form, the CDR3 reads TGCAGCGTTGAAAGAGGGACAGCCTATGGCTACACCTTC. Translated, it gives CSVERGTAYGYTF.

The V and J genes are TRBV29-1 and TRBJ1-2; the match to TRBD1 covers 11 bases. This CDR3 has 13 residues. V lost 6 bases and J lost 7; bases outside the gene matches: 7. CDR1 and CDR2 (germline): SQVTM, ANQGSEA. CDR3 coding DNA: TGCAGCGTGGGGACAGGGGGAGCGGTTGGCTACACCTTC. It yields the protein CSVGTGGAVGYTF. The variable domain in full, completed from reference TRBV29-1 and TRBJ1-2, reads SAVISQKPSRDICQRGTSLTIQCQVDSQVTMMFWYRQQPGQSLTLIATANQGSEATYESGFVIDKFPISRPNLTFSTLTVSNMSPEDSSIYLCSVGTGGAVGYTFGSGTRLTVV.

This clonotype occurred a few times. This chain joins TRBV5-1 and TRBJ2-7, with D perhaps matching TRBD1 or TRBD2 (6 bases each). CDR3 length: 17 amino acids. V shed 4 bases and J shed 0 bases, with 20 bases lying between them. Germline CDR1 is SGHRS and CDR2 is YFSETQ. CDR3 protein: CASSPFTWGASSYEQYF. The CDR3 coding sequence is TGCGCCAGCAGCCCCTTCACGTGGGGGGCCTCCTCCTACGAGCAGTACTTC.

This clonotype was counted a few times. This sequence joins TRBV5-1 and TRBJ1-2; a weak D match, TRBD1 (6 bases). This CDR3 region has 15 residues. In germline, CDR1 is SGHRS, CDR2 YFSETQ. Trimming stripped 2 bases from V and 2 bases from J, with 13 bases between. The CDR3, as DNA: TGCGCCAGCAGCTTTGTAACCGGACAGAACTATGGCTACACCTTC. Translation gives CASSFVTGQNYGYTF.

The chain combines TRBV12-3 or TRBV12-4 with TRBJ2-5, with 9 bases lining up with TRBD2. With V trimmed by 3 bases and J by 2 bases, 7 bases remained unmatched. CDR3 length: 16 amino acids. The CDR3 is CASSLLAGALQETQYF. The CDR3 DNA is TGTGCCAGCAGTTTGTTAGCGGGGGCCCTACAAGAGACCCAGTACTTC.

This clonotype was seen a few times. The chain couples TRBV29-1 to TRBJ2-3; TRBD2 matches at 11 bases. This CDR3 has 15 residues. Per the germline V gene, CDR1 is SQVTM and CDR2 is ANQGSEA. The J segment lost 3 bases and the V segment lost 4 bases, leaving 6 bases of the junction unmatched. DNA of the CDR3: TGCAGCGTTGTCCCGACTAGCGGGGAGACAGATACGCAGTATTTT. Translating gives CSVVPTSGETDTQYF.

In this sample, this clonotype turned up a few times. The J gene is TRBJ2-7, the V gene TRBV20-1, with TRBD2 matching 11 bases. The CDR3 loop spans 14 amino acids. In germline, CDR1 is DFQATT, CDR2 SNEGSKA (reference sequence). V shed 4 bases, J shed 3 bases, and the junction held 5 bases outside the gene matches. Here the CDR3 DNA reads TGCAGTGCTACTCTAGCGGGGGGTTTCTACGAGCAGTACTTC. It codes for CSATLAGGFYEQYF.

This clonotype was found a few times. The chain is built from TRBV20-1 and TRBJ2-5; no definite D call. CDR3 size: 15 residues. The V gene's germline CDR1 is DFQATT and CDR2 SNEGSKA (reference sequence). V dropped 1 base and J dropped 1 base, with 13 bases sitting between them. Here the CDR3 DNA reads TGCAGTGCTAGAGCTTCTTTCGCGGCCCAAGAGACCCAGTACTTC. It specifies CSARASFAAQETQYF.

This sequence joins TRBV12-3 or TRBV12-4 and TRBJ2-6, with 9 bases fitting TRBD1. The J segment lost 2 bases and the V segment lost 9 bases, leaving 8 bases of the junction unmatched. The CDR3 runs 16 residues. The CDR3 protein is CASTTGGSTGANVLTF. CDR3 DNA sequence: TGTGCCAGTACTACAGGGGGCTCAACTGGGGCCAACGTCCTGACTTTC.

The rearrangement links TRBV4-2 to TRBJ2-7; D is possibly TRBD2 (7 bases). The CDR3 has 15 amino acids. Trimming shortened V by 5 bases and J by 1 base, and 15 bases separated the two germline ends. Germline assignment: CDR1 LGHNA and CDR2 YNFKEQ. CDR3 DNA sequence: TGTGCCAGCAGCTTCGGGGAGGGGGGGTCCTACGAGCAGTACTTC. Translated, it gives CASSFGEGGSYEQYF.

The rearrangement joins TRBV7-8 to TRBJ1-1; 8 bases map to TRBD1. V gave up 2 bases and J gave up 8 bases; unmatched junction bases: 19. The CDR3 length is 18 residues. Germline loops: CDR1 SGHVS, CDR2 FQNEAQ. As DNA, the CDR3 is TGTGCCAGCAGCTTATCACCGACAGGGGAGATACCCGGTGGGGAAGCTTTCTTT. Protein: CASSLSPTGEIPGGEAFF.

V and J are TRBV7-2 and TRBJ2-4, with 10 bases fitting TRBD1. The end of the DNA fits TRBJ2-7 better, so the J call may be wrong. CDR1 and CDR2 from the germline V gene are SGHTA and FQGNSA. CDR3 length: 15 amino acids. For the CDR3, the DNA is TGTGCCAGCAGCTTATCGGGACAGGGGTTGGCCGAGCAGTACTTC. Protein sequence: CASSLSGQGLAEQYF.

J is TRBJ2-1 and V is TRBV24-1; tentatively, D is TRBD2 (7 bases). The germline gives CDR1 KGHDR, CDR2 SFDVKD. Trimming stripped 4 bases from V and 1 base from J, with 13 bases between. The CDR3 totals 16 residues. The CDR3 DNA follows: TGTGCCACCAGTGACCCCGAGGGGGGGTCCTACAATGAGCAGTTCTTC. Residues: CATSDPEGGSYNEQFF.

This chain connects TRBV5-1 to TRBJ1-2; D possibly corresponds to TRBD1 (5 bases). V gave up 3 bases and J gave up 4 bases, with 13 bases separating them. Per germline, CDR1 SGHRS and CDR2 YFSETQ. The CDR3 is 14 amino acids. CDR3 DNA sequence: TGCGCCAGCAGCTGGTTGGGGGACGGCTATGGCTACACCTTC. Amino acids: CASSWLGDGYGYTF.

This rearrangement joins TRBV4-3 to TRBJ1-1; TRBD1 might be the D (5 bases). The V gene's germline CDR1 is LGHNA and CDR2 YSLEER. The CDR3 sequence is 13 residues long. V lost 4 bases to trimming and J lost 9 bases, with 15 bases between them. CDR3 DNA sequence: TGCGCCAGCAGCCTGACGGCCGGGGGGAAAGCTTTCTTT. It yields the protein CASSLTAGGKAFF.